The 3 T cell receptor beta chains below all came from one sample that was sequenced in a study of control samples from healthy donors and cancer patients. Libraries were prepared by immunoSEQ multiplex PCR; TCRdb keeps only in-frame clonotypes and omits some of them. In the table there are about 50,000 clones, around nine tenths of which are singletons. Sequencing was performed on PBMCs. The origin of the receptors is a man aged 25-45 years with colorectal cancer.

The genes are TRBV4-3 and TRBJ1-4; D is ambiguous. Germline-derived CDR1 and CDR2 are LGHNA and YSLEER. The ends were cut back, 2 bases at V and 5 bases at J, with 3 bases in the middle. This CDR3 contains 12 residues. In DNA form, the CDR3 reads TGCGCCAGCAGCCAAATAAATGAAAAACTGTTTTTT. It encodes CASSQINEKLFF.

This rearrangement joins TRBV9 to TRBJ1-6, with D tentatively TRBD1 (5 bases). The CDR3 has 17 residues. V lost 4 bases to trimming and J lost 6 bases, with 20 bases between them. Germline loops: CDR1 SGDLS, CDR2 YYNGEE. Here the CDR3 reads CASSHTLQGASNSPLHF. The CDR3 bases are TGTGCCAGCAGCCACACGCTCCAGGGCGCTTCTAATTCACCCCTCCACTTT. The whole variable domain, filled in from reference TRBV9 and TRBJ1-6, reads DSGVTQTPKHLITATGQRVTLRCSPRSGDLSVYWYQQSLDQGLQFLIQYYNGEERAKGNILERFSAQQFPDLHSELNLSSLELGDSALYFCASSHTLQGASNSPLHFGNGTRLTVT.

CDR3 bases: TGCAGTGCTAGTAGAGGACAGAACAATCAGCCCCAGCATTTT. As protein: CSASRGQNNQPQHF. The genes are TRBV20-1 and TRBJ1-5; TRBD1 is a possible D gene (6 bases). Germline V gene sequence: CDR1 DFQATT, CDR2 SNEGSKA (reference sequence). The V and J ends lost 3 bases and 3 bases respectively, with 12 bases between them. This CDR3 spans 14 amino acids.